These 20 T cell receptor beta chains came from one sample sequenced in a study of shared clonotypes between healthy human individuals. The data were produced by immunoSEQ multiplex PCR, yet TCRdb's version contains in-frame clones alone and is incomplete. The sample consists of 550,000 to 750,000 clones, roughly 95% of them appearing once. CD45RO negativity and positive selection for CCR7 defined naive CD8 cells, a population that excluded terminally differentiated effector memory CD45RA+ cells. The specimen sequenced was naive CD8+ T cells sorted from blood. These receptors came from a woman in her twenties or thirties in good health.

The V gene is TRBV5-1, the J gene TRBJ2-7; 8 positions agree with TRBD1. The CDR3 runs 14 residues. J was trimmed by 7 bases and V by 4 bases; bases with no gene match: 10. Germline CDR1 and CDR2: SGHRS and YFSETQ. The CDR3 nucleotides are TGCGCCAGCAGCGGCGGTCCGACAGGGGTGGAGCAGTACTTC. This encodes CASSGGPTGVEQYF.

This clone occurred a few times. This chain links TRBV14 with TRBJ1-5; the D is unclear. Germline CDR1 is SGHDN and CDR2 is FVKESK. V lost 2 bases and J lost 10, with 6 bases in between. This CDR3 spans 11 amino acids. The chain's CDR3 is CASSQREPQHF. The CDR3 region has the DNA TGTGCCAGCAGCCAACGAGAACCCCAGCATTTT.

The gene calls are TRBV27 and TRBJ2-7; D possibly matches TRBD1 or TRBD2 (5 bases each). CDR1 and CDR2 (germline): MNHEY, SMNVEV (reference sequence). Trimming took 6 bases from V and 6 from J, leaving 18 bases between them. This CDR3 region has 14 residues. CDR3: CASSLGAARGEQYF. The CDR3, as DNA: TGTGCCAGCAGCTTAGGAGCGGCGAGGGGCGAGCAGTACTTC.

This chain connects TRBV6-4 to TRBJ2-3, with TRBD2 as a possible D gene (5 bases). With 6 bases removed from V and 3 bases from J, the gap between germline ends came to 19 bases. The germline CDR1 and CDR2 sequences are MRHNA and SNTAGT. This CDR3 region has 16 residues. The CDR3 sequence: CASRNRPDSTTDTQYF. In nucleotides, the CDR3 is TGTGCCAGCAGAAACCGCCCGGACTCCACTACAGATACGCAGTATTTT.

This chain joins TRBV7-2 and TRBJ1-3; D unclear. Trimming left V 5 bases short and J 7 bases short, with 15 bases between. Germline-derived CDR1 and CDR2 are SGHTA and FQGNSA. The CDR3 totals 14 residues. The DNA for the CDR3 is TGTGCCAGCAGCCTCATCCCCCTGGGGAACACCATATATTTT. As protein: CASSLIPLGNTIYF.

V gene TRBV2 combines with J gene TRBJ2-5, with D perhaps matching TRBD1 (6 bases). Trimming removed 10 bases from V and 1 base from J, with 13 bases in between. The CDR3 is 13 amino acids. The germline CDR1 and CDR2 sequences are SNHLY and FYNNEI. CDR3 coding DNA: TGTGCCACACGACAGGCGCTCCAAGAGACCCAGTACTTC. Translated, it gives CATRQALQETQYF.

The chain employs TRBV7-2 and TRBJ2-7, with 7 nucleotides matching TRBD2. The length of the CDR3 is 15 residues. After removal of 5 bases from V and 0 bases from J, the junction contained 7 bases not matched to a gene. Germline lookup yields CDR1 SGHTA and CDR2 FQGNSA. Here the CDR3 DNA reads TGTGCCAGCAGCGAGACTAGCAGGAGCTCCTACGAGCAGTACTTC. Protein sequence: CASSETSRSSYEQYF.

The chain is built from TRBV5-1 and TRBJ2-7; 7 bases line up with TRBD2. Trimming removed 0 bases from V and 3 bases from J; junction bases left unmatched: 6. The germline V gene has CDR1 SGHRS and CDR2 YFSETQ. The CDR3 contains 15 residues. The CDR3 coding sequence is TGCGCCAGCAGCTTGGCTCCAGCGGGGAGCTACGAGCAGTACTTC. This encodes CASSLAPAGSYEQYF.

V and J are TRBV28 and TRBJ2-2; D is tentatively TRBD1 or TRBD2 (6 bases each). Germline CDR1 MDHEN, CDR2 SYDVKM. Trimming took 2 bases from V and 8 from J, leaving 24 bases between them. The CDR3 covers 18 residues. The CDR3 DNA reads as TGTGCCAGCAGTTTACTTACTTTGACAGGAGGGGATGTGGGGGAGCTGTTTTTT. Residues: CASSLLTLTGGDVGELFF.

The chain employs TRBV2 and TRBJ1-2; D perhaps matches TRBD1 (5 bases). The CDR3 covers 14 residues. The ends were cut back, 5 bases at V and 3 bases at J, with 13 bases in the middle. CDR1 is SNHLY, CDR2 FYNNEI, per germline. This CDR3 is CASSTGTEHYGYTF. CDR3 nucleotides: TGTGCCAGCAGTACCGGGACGGAACACTATGGCTACACCTTC.

This clone was observed once. The DNA of the CDR3 is TGTGCCAGCAGCTCTGGGGTGGGATACGAGCAGTACTTC. Translated, it gives CASSSGVGYEQYF. V and J are TRBV28 and TRBJ2-7; D is unclear. CDR1 is MDHEN, CDR2 SYDVKM, per germline. The CDR3 totals 13 residues. V lost 6 bases and J 4 bases, leaving 13 bases between the germline ends.

This rearrangement joins TRBV27 to TRBJ2-7; D is perhaps TRBD1 or TRBD2 (5 bases each). The V end lost 5 bases, the J end lost 2 bases, and 13 bases lay between the germline ends. Germline lookup yields CDR1 MNHEY and CDR2 SMNVEV (reference sequence). The CDR3 covers 14 residues. CDR3 sequence reads: CASSVGTKPYEQYF. In nucleotides, the CDR3 is TGTGCCAGCAGTGTCGGGACGAAGCCCTACGAGCAGTACTTC.

This chain connects TRBV7-6 to TRBJ2-1, with D uncertain. The CDR3 runs to 17 residues. Germline V gene sequence: CDR1 SGHVS, CDR2 FNYEAQ. Trimming stripped 1 base from V and 0 bases from J, with 13 bases between. CDR3 in amino acids: CASSLGLAESSYNEQFF. For the CDR3, the DNA is TGTGCCAGCAGCTTAGGTCTCGCGGAGAGCTCCTACAATGAGCAGTTCTTC.

This chain joins TRBV7-9 and TRBJ2-1; TRBD2 might be the D (6 bases). Per germline, CDR1 SEHNR and CDR2 FQNEAQ (reference sequence). There are 16 residues in the CDR3. V was trimmed by 3 bases and J by 8 bases, leaving 20 bases between them. CDR3 nucleotides: TGTGCCAGCAGCTTCTCTGGAGAAGGACTAAGGGATGAGCAGTTCTTC. This encodes CASSFSGEGLRDEQFF. The full variable domain, rest sourced from reference TRBV7-9 and TRBJ2-1, is DTGVSQNPRHKITKRGQNVTFRCDPISEHNRLYWYRQTLGQGPEFLTYFQNEAQLEKSRLLSDRFSAERPKGSFSTLEIQRTEQGDSAMYLCASSFSGEGLRDEQFFGPGTRLTVL.

CDR3 nucleotide sequence: TGTGCCAGCAGGACCCTAATGAACACTGAAGCTTTCTTT. Protein: CASRTLMNTEAFF. The chain employs TRBV6-6 and TRBJ1-1; D call uncertain. V was pared by 6 bases and J by 0 bases, with 8 bases between. The CDR3 has 13 amino acids. Germline V gives CDR1 MNHNY, CDR2 SVGAGI (reference sequence).

A single count supports this clone. The chain has TRBV6-1 and TRBJ1-2; D not certain. The CDR3 runs to 12 residues. Trimming pared 1 base from V and 6 bases from J, leaving 6 bases between. CDR1 and CDR2 from the germline V gene are MNHNS and SASEGT. The CDR3 spells CASSEEVDGYTF. The CDR3 nucleotides are TGTGCCAGCAGTGAAGAGGTAGATGGCTACACCTTC.

On this clone itself: The same CDR3 arises from other DNA sequences in this sample as well. The chain carries TRBV5-4 and TRBJ2-7; D is perhaps TRBD1 (6 bases). V was clipped by 0 bases and J by 0 bases, with 7 bases between them. CDR1 is SGHNT and CDR2 is YYREEE in the germline V gene (reference sequence). The CDR3 totals 14 residues. DNA for the CDR3: TGTGCCAGCAGCTTGGGGGACACCTCCTACGAGCAGTACTTC. Its protein is CASSLGDTSYEQYF.

The genes are TRBV28 and TRBJ1-2, with D perhaps matching TRBD1 (5 bases). Looked up from germline, CDR1 is MDHEN and CDR2 is SYDVKM. The CDR3 sequence is 11 residues long. In nucleotides, the CDR3 is TGTGCGTTGGGGGGTATAGATGGCTACACCTTC. Translation gives CALGGIDGYTF.

As for this clone: Other DNA sequences within the sample encode an identical CDR3. This rearrangement joins TRBV19 to TRBJ2-2; a possible D gene is TRBD1 (5 bases). Germline loops: CDR1 LNHDA, CDR2 SQIVND (reference sequence). V lost 3 bases to trimming and J lost 2 bases, with 7 bases between them. CDR3 length equals 14 residues. CDR3 bases: TGTGCCAGTAGTATTGACAGAAACACCGGGGAGCTGTTTTTT. Its protein product is CASSIDRNTGELFF.

V gene TRBV27 combines with J gene TRBJ1-2; D uncertain. The germline CDR1 and CDR2 sequences are MNHEY and SMNVEV (reference sequence). The V gene lost 0 bases and the J gene lost 4 bases, with 9 bases spanning the gap. This CDR3 has 14 amino acids. Here the CDR3 DNA reads TGTGCCAGCAGTTTATCTCGGGCTGGCTATGGCTACACCTTC. It translates to CASSLSRAGYGYTF.